Each of the 9 T cell receptor beta chains below was sequenced from the same sample in a study of lymphopenia after photon versus proton radiotherapy. Generated by immunoSEQ multiplex PCR, the TCRdb table keeps only in-frame clones and is missing some. The table records approximately 65,000 clones, roughly 91% of them present only once. The sample in question was peripheral blood, obtained from a patient treated with photon-based radiotherapy. The receptors originated from a woman in her seventies with pancreatic cancer.

DNA for the CDR3: TGTGCCAGCAGCCCGGTCCCGACTACAGATACGCAGTATTTT. Translation: CASSPVPTTDTQYF. The chain carries TRBV21-1 and TRBJ2-3; the D segment call TRBD2 is taken from the table without a DNA check. TRBV21-1 is flagged as a pseudogene. This CDR3 spans 14 amino acids.

The rearrangement links TRBV5-4 to TRBJ2-1, with D perhaps TRBD2 (6 bases). V gave up 2 bases and J gave up 9 bases, with 15 bases separating them. The V gene's germline CDR1 is SGHNT and CDR2 YYREEE (reference sequence). CDR3 size: 14 residues. The CDR3 here is CASSFGGTPPEQFF. In nucleotides, the CDR3 is TGTGCCAGCAGCTTCGGCGGGACCCCCCCTGAGCAGTTCTTC.

The rearrangement uses TRBV18 and TRBJ1-1; D not certain. Germline V gives CDR1 KGHSH, CDR2 LQKENI. V lost 4 bases and J lost 0, with 18 bases in between. The CDR3 extends over 17 amino acids. The CDR3 is CASSLVGGVGMNTEAFF. In DNA, the CDR3 is TGTGCCAGCTCACTCGTGGGAGGCGTAGGCATGAACACTGAAGCTTTCTTT.

This clone was observed a single time. The chain links TRBV2 to TRBJ2-7; 8 bases fit TRBD1. The germline V gene has CDR1 SNHLY and CDR2 FYNNEI. V gave up 2 bases and J gave up 2 bases; unmatched junction bases: 5. The CDR3 totals 15 residues. The CDR3 region has the DNA TGTGCCAGCAGTGAATCAGGGGGCTTTACCTACGAGCAGTACTTC. It specifies CASSESGGFTYEQYF.

This chain joins TRBV7-2 and TRBJ2-7; D may be TRBD1 or TRBD2 (5 bases each). The germline gives CDR1 SGHTA, CDR2 FQGNSA. CDR3 length equals 12 residues. V was cut by 4 bases and J by 6 bases, with 10 bases left in between. The CDR3 DNA follows: TGTGCCAGCAGCTCCGGGGCCGGCGAGCAGTACTTC. This codes for CASSSGAGEQYF.

The J gene is TRBJ2-5, the V gene TRBV5-1; 7 bases map to TRBD2. Germline-derived CDR1 and CDR2 are SGHRS and YFSETQ. V was pared by 4 bases and J by 2 bases, with 11 bases of the junction left unmatched. This CDR3 has 16 residues. In DNA, the CDR3 is TGCGCCAGCAGCCCCGGGAGTTCTAGCGGTCAAGAGACCCAGTACTTC. This gives the protein CASSPGSSSGQETQYF.

J is TRBJ1-5 and V is TRBV4-3, with D hard to call. CDR3 size: 17 residues. In germline, CDR1 is LGHNA, CDR2 YSLEER. V was pared by 0 bases and J by 0 bases, with 12 bases between. DNA for the CDR3: TGCGCCAGCAGCCAAGAGTTGGGAACCCTTAGCAATCAGCCCCAGCATTTT. Protein product: CASSQELGTLSNQPQHF.

V and J are TRBV6-5 and TRBJ1-5; D not resolved. V lost 4 bases and J lost 0, with 7 bases in between. The CDR3 is 14 residues long. Germline CDR1 MNHEY, CDR2 SVGAGI. This chain's CDR3 is CASSSVDSNQPQHF. For the CDR3, the DNA is TGTGCCAGCAGTTCTGTGGATAGCAATCAGCCCCAGCATTTT.

The rearrangement joins TRBV12-5 to TRBJ2-1; D is perhaps TRBD1 or TRBD2 (5 bases each). This CDR3 has 18 residues. V was shortened by 1 base and J by 5 bases, with 21 bases between the two germline ends. Germline CDR1 and CDR2: LGHNT and FRNRAP. The CDR3 here is CASGLDTLGDPEHNEQFF. CDR3 nucleotides: TGTGCTAGTGGTTTGGATACTTTGGGGGACCCTGAACACAATGAGCAGTTCTTC.